These 29 T cell receptor beta chains share one sample of origin, sequenced in a study of type 1 regulatory T cells. TCRdb itself ran the reads through MiXCR, one entry per CDR3 protein. The sample has 90,000 to 100,000 distinct CDR3 sequences, less than 40% seen once. Source material: CD4+ T cells, either the whole sample or a sorted fraction (not recorded which). These receptors originate from a human donor in good health.

In its sample, this clonotype was seen a few times. The chain combines TRBV7-2 with TRBJ2-7; D unclear. From germline, CDR1 is SGHTA and CDR2 FQGNSA. With 1 base removed from V and 0 bases from J, the gap between germline ends came to 10 bases. The CDR3 is made up of 15 amino acids. The CDR3 nucleotides are TGTGCCAGCAGCTTAGGGTTCACAGACTCCTACGAGCAGTACTTC. Amino acid sequence: CASSLGFTDSYEQYF.

This clonotype was seen a handful of times. The genes are TRBV5-1 and TRBJ1-1, with 7 positions matching TRBD1. The CDR3 is made up of 14 amino acids. Per the germline V gene, CDR1 is SGHRS and CDR2 is YFSETQ. The trim removed 0 bases at V and 4 bases at J, leaving 3 bases unmatched. Here the CDR3 DNA reads TGCGCCAGCAGCTTGGACAGGGGAAGCACTGAAGCTTTCTTT. Translated, it gives CASSLDRGSTEAFF.

This clonotype occurred a few times. As DNA, the CDR3 is TGTGCCAGCAGCTTCATGGATTTTAACTATGGCTACACCTTC. Protein product: CASSFMDFNYGYTF. The V gene is TRBV5-4, the J gene TRBJ1-2; no reliable D call. Germline CDR1 and CDR2: SGHNT and YYREEE (reference sequence). The CDR3 extends over 14 amino acids. Trimming shortened V by 2 bases and J by 1 base, and 9 bases separated the two germline ends.

This clonotype turned up a few times. The rearrangement joins TRBV19 to TRBJ1-1; 8 bases map to TRBD1. The CDR3 has 15 residues. CDR1 is LNHDA, CDR2 SQIVND, per germline (reference sequence). The V segment lost 7 bases and the J segment 3 bases; nucleotides outside the gene matches: 10. The CDR3 spells CASTPDRGIYTEAFF. CDR3 DNA: TGTGCCAGTACTCCTGACAGGGGTATTTACACTGAAGCTTTCTTT.

The chain employs TRBV10-3 and TRBJ1-1, with D possibly being TRBD1 (6 bases). V was cut by 3 bases and J by 5 bases, with 16 bases left in between. The CDR3 consists of 15 residues. CDR1 is ENHRY and CDR2 is SYGVKD in the germline V gene. CDR3 nucleotides: TGTGCCATCAGTGACAAACAGGGTATGAGTACTGAAGCTTTCTTT. Translated, it gives CAISDKQGMSTEAFF.

The V and J genes are TRBV7-8 and TRBJ2-6; D not resolved. Germline assignment: CDR1 SGHVS and CDR2 FQNEAQ. This CDR3 region has 15 residues. V shed 3 bases and J shed 0 bases, with 6 bases lying between them. CDR3 in DNA: TGTGCCAGCAGCTTCGCGGACTCTGGGGCCAACGTCCTGACTTTC. It translates to CASSFADSGANVLTF. Full variable domain (outside the CDR3, taken from reference TRBV7-8 and TRBJ2-6): GAGVSQSPRYKVAKRGQDVALRCDPISGHVSLFWYQQALGQGPEFLTYFQNEAQLDKSGLPSDRFFAERPEGSVSTLKIQRTQQEDSAVYLCASSFADSGANVLTFGAGSRLTVL.

In nucleotides, the CDR3 is TGTGCCAGCAGCCGGGGAGTACAGAGCTCCTACGAGCAGTACTTC. Residues: CASSRGVQSSYEQYF. This chain connects TRBV27 to TRBJ2-7; tentative D call: TRBD2 (5 bases). Between the trimmed V and J ends, which lost 6 bases and 0 bases, there was a span of 15 bases. The germline CDR1 and CDR2 sequences are MNHEY and SMNVEV (reference sequence). The CDR3 loop spans 15 amino acids.

This sequence joins TRBV7-9 and TRBJ2-3, with D possibly TRBD2 on 5 matching bases. The CDR3 length is 15 residues. The germline CDR1 and CDR2 sequences are SEHNR and FQNEAQ (reference sequence). Trimming shortened V by 6 bases and J by 3 bases, and 16 bases separated the two germline ends. The CDR3 coding sequence is TGTGCCAGCAGTGTAGAGGGTCGGGAAACAGATACGCAGTATTTT. Translated, it gives CASSVEGRETDTQYF.

This clonotype turned up a few times. The chain employs TRBV4-1 and TRBJ2-7; D is unclear. Trimming left V 1 base short and J 1 base short, with 17 bases between. Germline V lookup: CDR1 MGHRA, CDR2 YSYEKL. The CDR3 loop spans 17 amino acids. DNA for the CDR3: TGCGCCAGCAGCCAAGTGGGTGCGTCCTACACGTCCTACGAGCAGTACTTC. Its protein is CASSQVGASYTSYEQYF.

This clonotype was seen a few times. J is TRBJ1-3 and V is TRBV20-1; 7 bases fit TRBD1. The CDR3 is made up of 14 amino acids. V lost 6 bases, J lost 4 bases, and 9 bases stayed unmatched. Germline lookup yields CDR1 DFQATT and CDR2 SNEGSKA (reference sequence). The CDR3 DNA reads as TGCAGTGCCGCCCAGATAGGGGGCGGAAACACCATATATTTT. Its protein product is CSAAQIGGGNTIYF.

The rearrangement uses TRBV20-1 and TRBJ2-3; 10 bases fit TRBD2. The CDR3 contains 15 residues. Germline CDR1 reads DFQATT; CDR2 reads SNEGSKA (reference sequence). V lost 0 bases to trimming and J lost 4 bases; unmatched junction nucleotides: 4. The DNA of the CDR3 is TGCAGTGCTAGAGATATACTAGCGGGATCAGATACGCAGTATTTT. Translated: CSARDILAGSDTQYF.

This chain uses TRBV7-9 with TRBJ2-3; possibly TRBD2 for D (6 bases). Between the trimmed V and J ends, which lost 6 bases and 2 bases, there was a span of 18 bases. The CDR3 runs to 16 residues. The germline gives CDR1 SEHNR, CDR2 FQNEAQ (reference sequence). In nucleotides, the CDR3 is TGTGCCAGCAGGCTCCTTTCCGGGAGATCCACAGATACGCAGTATTTT. The encoded protein is CASRLLSGRSTDTQYF.

This clonotype has just a few counts. The chain recombines TRBV24-1 with TRBJ2-1; 8 positions match TRBD2. This CDR3 comprises 18 residues. With V trimmed by 8 bases and J by 2 bases, 16 bases remained unmatched. Germline loops: CDR1 KGHDR, CDR2 SFDVKD. The CDR3 DNA follows: TGTGCCACCACCCCCCTACGGAGCGGGAGTGGCGCCTACAATGAGCAGTTCTTC. This gives the protein CATTPLRSGSGAYNEQFF.

The chain recombines TRBV27 with TRBJ2-7; D possibly corresponds to TRBD1 (5 bases). The CDR3 has 14 residues. Germline CDR1 is MNHEY and CDR2 is SMNVEV (reference sequence). Trimming cost V 5 bases and J 5 bases, with 16 bases left between them. CDR3 in amino acids: CASSRRLGQDEQYF. In nucleotides, the CDR3 is TGTGCCAGCAGTCGACGACTGGGGCAGGACGAGCAGTACTTC.

This clonotype was picked up a small number of times. This rearrangement joins TRBV12-3 or TRBV12-4 to TRBJ2-7; D is unresolved. The V end lost 6 bases, the J end lost 6 bases, and 12 bases lay between the germline ends. This CDR3 is built from 12 residues. In nucleotides, the CDR3 is TGTGCCAGCAGAGAGAGCCGCGGCGAGCAGTACTTC. The encoded protein is CASRESRGEQYF.

This chain joins TRBV12-3 or TRBV12-4 and TRBJ2-2; 8 bases are a match to TRBD2. This CDR3 has 17 residues. Germline trimming cut 8 bases from V and 3 bases from J; bases unmatched to any gene: 14. In nucleotides, the CDR3 is TGTGCCAGCGGTCTACTTGTAGCGGGATATCACACCGGGGAGCTGTTTTTT. It is translated as CASGLLVAGYHTGELFF.

The CDR3 reads CSAEIPGGRARETQYF. The CDR3 region has the DNA TGCAGTGCCGAGATACCGGGCGGGAGGGCCCGAGAGACCCAGTACTTC. The V gene is TRBV20-1, the J gene TRBJ2-5; 9 bases fit TRBD2. The CDR3 runs 16 residues. Trimming took 6 bases from V and 4 from J; bases not matched to a gene: 15. Per germline, CDR1 DFQATT and CDR2 SNEGSKA (reference sequence).

Concerning this clonotype: One end of the junction is discordant with germline, which a read error may explain. The chain links TRBV30 to TRBJ2-3; 12 positions agree with TRBD2. The germline CDR1 and CDR2 sequences are GTSNPN and SVGIG (reference sequence). This CDR3 spans 19 amino acids. This chain's CDR3 is CTWSLKTSGSWGGTDTQYF. The CDR3 coding sequence is TGTACCTGGAGTCTCAAGACTAGCGGGAGTTGGGGGGGCACAGATACGCAGTATTTT.

The rearrangement links TRBV20-1 to TRBJ1-3; no firm D call. Trimming left V 6 bases short and J 4 bases short, with 7 bases between. Germline V CDR1 and CDR2: DFQATT, SNEGSKA (reference sequence). CDR3 length equals 11 residues. This chain's CDR3 is CSAHDGNTIYF. The CDR3 coding sequence is TGCAGTGCCCACGACGGAAACACCATATATTTT.

The chain is built from TRBV5-1 and TRBJ2-5; the D gene could be TRBD1 or TRBD2 (6 bases each). The germline V and J ends were trimmed by 0 bases and 3 bases, with 12 bases remaining between them. The germline gives CDR1 SGHRS, CDR2 YFSETQ. This CDR3 is built from 15 residues. CDR3 sequence reads: CASSLVRGAKETQYF. In DNA, the CDR3 is TGCGCCAGCAGCTTGGTGAGGGGGGCTAAAGAGACCCAGTACTTC.

This clonotype turned up a few times. V and J are TRBV25-1 and TRBJ2-3; tentatively, D is TRBD2 (6 bases). The CDR3 sequence is 13 residues long. Germline CDR1 MGHDK, CDR2 SYGVNS. Between the trimmed V and J ends, which lost 2 bases and 8 bases, there was a span of 11 bases. The CDR3 loop is CASSEAGSGTQYF. DNA of the CDR3: TGTGCCAGCAGTGAAGCGGGGAGCGGTACGCAGTATTTT.

The rearrangement uses TRBV3-1 and TRBJ1-3; maybe TRBD1 (6 bases). This CDR3 is built from 16 residues. Trimming cost V 4 bases and J 3 bases, with 16 bases left between them. In germline, CDR1 is LGHDT, CDR2 YNNKEL (reference sequence). The CDR3 reads CASSLLGQGIGNTIYF. Here the CDR3 DNA reads TGTGCCAGCAGCCTACTGGGTCAGGGGATTGGAAACACCATATATTTT.

This chain links TRBV10-3 with TRBJ2-3, with D maybe TRBD1 (6 bases). CDR1 and CDR2 (germline): ENHRY, SYGVKD. The length of the CDR3 is 14 residues. The V end was cut by 6 bases, the J end by 1 base, with 11 bases between. This CDR3 reads CAIRGNRGTDTQYF. The DNA of the CDR3 is TGTGCCATCAGAGGTAACAGGGGCACAGATACGCAGTATTTT.

The chain is built from TRBV20-1 and TRBJ2-1, with D uncertain. This CDR3 is 12 amino acids long. Germline V gives CDR1 DFQATT, CDR2 SNEGSKA (reference sequence). The germline V and J ends were trimmed by 6 bases and 5 bases, with 11 bases remaining between them. The DNA for the CDR3 is TGCAGTGCCACGTGGATAAACAATGAGCAGTTCTTC. This encodes CSATWINNEQFF.

In this sample, this clonotype turned up a few times. This chain connects TRBV2 to TRBJ1-2; D remains unclear. Trimming cost V 3 bases and J 2 bases, with 10 bases left between them. This CDR3 contains 14 residues. CDR1 and CDR2 (germline): SNHLY, FYNNEI. The CDR3 sequence: CASSDRGVNYGYTF. The CDR3 DNA reads TGTGCCAGCAGTGATCGGGGAGTGAACTATGGCTACACCTTC.

The chain recombines TRBV11-2 with TRBJ2-7; D gene uncertain. This CDR3 has 15 amino acids. Trimming removed 2 bases from V and 1 base from J, with 12 bases in between. Germline values: CDR1 SGHAT, CDR2 FQNNGV. The DNA for the CDR3 is TGTGCCAGCAGCTTAATTACGGGCCGATCCTACGAGCAGTACTTC. Protein sequence: CASSLITGRSYEQYF. The variable domain in full, with the rest retrieved from reference TRBV11-2 and TRBJ2-7, is EAGVAQSPRYKIIEKRQSVAFWCNPISGHATLYWYQQILGQGPKLLIQFQNNGVVDDSQLPKDRFSAERLKGVDSTLKIQPAKLEDSAVYLCASSLITGRSYEQYFGPGTRLTVT.

This clonotype came up once. CDR3 sequence reads: CSARFRGGGNTGELFF. The CDR3 DNA follows: TGCAGTGCCAGATTTCGTGGGGGGGGGAACACCGGGGAGCTGTTTTTT. The gene calls are TRBV20-1 and TRBJ2-2; 7 nucleotides agree with TRBD2. This CDR3 is 16 amino acids long. V was pared by 6 bases and J by 1 base, with 11 bases of the junction left unmatched. CDR1 is DFQATT and CDR2 is SNEGSKA in the germline V gene (reference sequence).

V is TRBV14 and J is TRBJ1-4, with D perhaps TRBD1 (6 bases). Trimming took off 4 bases at V and 2 bases at J, with 11 bases between the two ends. The CDR3 extends over 15 amino acids. Germline V gives CDR1 SGHDN, CDR2 FVKESK. The CDR3, as DNA: TGTGCCAGCAGCCGCACAGGGCTTACTAATGAAAAACTGTTTTTT. This sequence encodes CASSRTGLTNEKLFF.

The gene calls are TRBV5-6 and TRBJ2-3; D call uncertain. The CDR3 length is 14 residues. The germline V gene encodes CDR1 SGHDT and CDR2 YYEEEE. Trimming left V 1 base short and J 2 bases short, with 8 bases between. CDR3 nucleotides: TGTGCCAGCAGCTTGCACCTCAACACAGATACGCAGTATTTT. Amino acids: CASSLHLNTDTQYF. Looking up the rest from reference TRBV5-6 and TRBJ2-3 gives the full variable domain: DAGVTQSPTHLIKTRGQQVTLRCSPKSGHDTVSWYQQALGQGPQFIFQYYEEEERQRGNFPDRFSGHQFPNYSSELNVNALLLGDSALYLCASSLHLNTDTQYFGPGTRLTVL.